This T cell receptor beta chain was sequenced for a study of blood T cell repertoires in COVID-19. Study details: Acute and convalescent COVID-19 samples came from the United States, Italy and Spain. From T cells, B-cell-depleted T cells, or PBMCs came the material, which was cDNA or gDNA.

As handled by the study authors: From reference gene primer amplification, estimates of nucleated cell counts were derived. Clones were read by immunoSEQ multiplex PCR, and TCRdb kept only the in-frame ones, dropping some. The V and J calls and clone size come from that table; D and trimming were worked out from the DNA. The table shows 25,000 to 30,000 clones, with over 70% occurring only once. The germline V gene has CDR1 MNHNS and CDR2 SASEGT. With 0 bases clipped from V and 4 bases from J, the junction kept 6 bases outside the gene matches. This CDR3 region has 16 residues. This clone was seen more than once but under ten times.

The chain links TRBV6-1 to TRBJ1-2; the match to TRBD1 covers 9 bases. Material: peripheral blood. The sequence was collected from a woman aged 60-75 years with acute or convalescent COVID-19. The CDR3 sequence: CASSEALWDRAYGYTF. The CDR3 DNA is TGTGCCAGCAGTGAAGCGCTATGGGACAGGGCCTATGGCTACACCTTC.